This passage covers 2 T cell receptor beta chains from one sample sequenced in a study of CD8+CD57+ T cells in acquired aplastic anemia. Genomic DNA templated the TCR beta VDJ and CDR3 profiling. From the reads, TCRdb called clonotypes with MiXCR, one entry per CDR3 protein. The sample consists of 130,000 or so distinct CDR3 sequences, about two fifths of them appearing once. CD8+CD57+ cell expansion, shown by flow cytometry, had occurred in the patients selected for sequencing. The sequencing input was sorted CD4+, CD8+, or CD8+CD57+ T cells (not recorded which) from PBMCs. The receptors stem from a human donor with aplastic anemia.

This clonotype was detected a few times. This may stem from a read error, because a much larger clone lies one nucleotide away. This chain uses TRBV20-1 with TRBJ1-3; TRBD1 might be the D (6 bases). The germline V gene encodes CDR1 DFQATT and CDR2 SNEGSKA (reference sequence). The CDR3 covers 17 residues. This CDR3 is CSARPRGGRPSGNTICF. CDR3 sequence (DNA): TGCAGTGCTAGACCACGGGGGGGGCGACCCTCTGGAAACACCATATGTTTT.

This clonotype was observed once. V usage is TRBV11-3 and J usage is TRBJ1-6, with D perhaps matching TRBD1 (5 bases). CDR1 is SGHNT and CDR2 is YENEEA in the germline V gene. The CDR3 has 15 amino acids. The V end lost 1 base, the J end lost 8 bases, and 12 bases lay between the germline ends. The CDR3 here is CASSLAGTVDSPLHF. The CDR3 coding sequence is TGTGCCAGCAGCTTAGCCGGGACCGTCGATTCACCCCTCCACTTT.